These 2 T cell receptor beta chains originate from one sample sequenced in a study of regulatory T cells in long-lasting Graves disease. Investigators prepared the TCR beta libraries by applying iRepertoire HTBI primers and Arm-PCR of CDR3 regions. TCRdb fed the multiplex PCR reads into MiXCR, producing one record per CDR3 protein. The sample gives roughly 360,000 distinct CDR3 sequences, roughly 23% of which show up once; 25% to 30% is in the top ten. Time point meaning: persistent/refractory GD, antithyroid drugs over 5 years with positive TRAb. Researchers made the TCR library from RNA that was extracted from PBMCs. The sequenced sample was peripheral blood mononuclear cells (PBMCs), obtained when the disease was refractory, from a patient treated with antithyroid drugs. These receptors all come from a woman between 35 and 50 years old with Graves disease.

This clonotype was seen many times. This chain joins TRBV28 and TRBJ2-3; 7 bases agree with TRBD1. V was clipped by 5 bases and J by 0 bases; unmatched bases: 5. Looked up from germline, CDR1 is MDHEN and CDR2 is SYDVKM. The CDR3 covers 15 residues. The CDR3 DNA reads as TGTGCCAGCAGTAAGGGACAGACTAGCACAGATACGCAGTATTTT. This sequence encodes CASSKGQTSTDTQYF. The entire variable domain, with the rest obtained from reference TRBV28 and TRBJ2-3, is as follows: DVKVTQSSRYLVKRTGEKVFLECVQDMDHENMFWYRQDPGLGLRLIYFSYDVKMKEKGDIPEGYSVSREKKERFSLILESASTNQTSMYLCASSKGQTSTDTQYFGPGTRLTVL.

Many counts were recorded for this clonotype. For the CDR3, the DNA is TGTGCCAGCAGATTGAAAGGAGAAGCTTTCTTT. Translation: CASRLKGEAFF. This chain connects TRBV28 to TRBJ1-1, with unresolved D. Deletions cut 6 bases from V and 8 bases from J, with 10 bases between. The CDR3 is 11 residues long. Germline lookup yields CDR1 MDHEN and CDR2 SYDVKM.